This T cell receptor beta chain comes out of a study of regulatory T cells in long-lasting Graves disease. Time point in this sample: persistent/refractory GD, antithyroid drugs over 5 years with positive TRAb. After RNA was extracted from PBMCs, the TCR library was made from it. The V segment lost 9 bases and the J segment 5 bases; nucleotides outside the gene matches: 5. The germline gives CDR1 MNHNS, CDR2 SASEGT. The CDR3 runs 12 residues. Study observations and caveats: Those with persistent disease had in common more public clonotypes (2,741) than new patients (about 970).

CDR3-region Arm-PCR and iRepertoire HTBI primers produced the TCR beta libraries. TCRdb re-analysed the multiplex PCR reads in MiXCR, keeping a single row per CDR3 protein. The sample shows about 290,000 distinct CDR3 sequences, around 21% of them seen only once. This clonotype was seen ten or more times. Its antigen is undetermined. Source: peripheral blood mononuclear cells (PBMCs), taken when the disease was refractory, from a patient treated with antithyroid drugs. The TCR was taken from a female donor with Graves disease. This sequence joins TRBV6-1 and TRBJ1-1, with 8 bases identical to TRBD1. CDR3 bases: TGTGCCAGTCAGGGGGCGCGGACTGAAGCTTTCTTT. Translating gives CASQGARTEAFF.